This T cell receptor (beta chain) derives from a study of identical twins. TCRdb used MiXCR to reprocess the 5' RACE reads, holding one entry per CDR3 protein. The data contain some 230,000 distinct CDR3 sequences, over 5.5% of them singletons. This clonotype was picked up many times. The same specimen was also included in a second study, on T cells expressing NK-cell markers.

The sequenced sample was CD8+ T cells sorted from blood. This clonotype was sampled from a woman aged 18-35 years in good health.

The CDR3 DNA is TGTGCCAGCAGCCAAGGGGTGTTGGGCCAAGAGACCCAGTACTTC. Residues: CASSQGVLGQETQYF. The chain carries TRBV4-2 and TRBJ2-5; D gene ambiguous. The V end lost 1 base, the J end lost 1 base, and 10 bases lay between the germline ends. CDR1 is LGHNA and CDR2 is YNFKEQ in the germline V gene. The CDR3 covers 15 residues.